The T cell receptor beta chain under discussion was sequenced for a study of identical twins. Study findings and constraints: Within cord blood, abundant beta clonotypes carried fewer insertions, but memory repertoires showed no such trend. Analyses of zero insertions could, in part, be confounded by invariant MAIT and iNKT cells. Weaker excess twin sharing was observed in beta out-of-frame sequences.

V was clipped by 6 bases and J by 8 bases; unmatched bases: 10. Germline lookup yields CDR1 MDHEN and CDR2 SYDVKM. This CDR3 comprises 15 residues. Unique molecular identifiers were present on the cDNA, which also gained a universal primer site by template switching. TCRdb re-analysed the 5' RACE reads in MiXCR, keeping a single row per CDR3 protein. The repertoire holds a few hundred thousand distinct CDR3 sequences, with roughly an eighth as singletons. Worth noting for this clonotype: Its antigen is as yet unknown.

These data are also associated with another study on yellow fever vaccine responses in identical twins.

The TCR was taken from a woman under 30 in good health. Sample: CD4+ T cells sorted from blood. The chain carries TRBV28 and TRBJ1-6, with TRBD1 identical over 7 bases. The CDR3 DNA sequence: TGTGCCAGCAGCCACCGGACAGGCGGGGATTCACCCCTCCACTTT. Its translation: CASSHRTGGDSPLHF.